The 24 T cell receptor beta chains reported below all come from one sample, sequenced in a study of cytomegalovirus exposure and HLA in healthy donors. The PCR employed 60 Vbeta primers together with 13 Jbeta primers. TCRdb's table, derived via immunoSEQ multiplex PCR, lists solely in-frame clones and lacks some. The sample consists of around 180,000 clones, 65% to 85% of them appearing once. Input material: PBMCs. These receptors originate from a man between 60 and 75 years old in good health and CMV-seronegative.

CDR3 in amino acids: CAISESPQDRAKNYGYTF. The CDR3 DNA follows: TGTGCCATCAGTGAGTCACCCCAGGACAGGGCGAAGAACTATGGCTACACCTTC. This chain links TRBV10-3 with TRBJ1-2, with 8 bases aligning to TRBD1. The ends lost 0 bases at V and 2 bases at J; junction bases unmatched: 11. This CDR3 has 18 amino acids. CDR1 and CDR2 from the germline V gene are ENHRY and SYGVKD.

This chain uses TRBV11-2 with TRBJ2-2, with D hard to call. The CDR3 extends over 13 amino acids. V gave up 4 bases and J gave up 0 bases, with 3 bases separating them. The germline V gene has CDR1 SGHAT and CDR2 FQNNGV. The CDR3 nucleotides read TGTGCCAGCAGCTCAGCGAACACCGGGGAGCTGTTTTTT. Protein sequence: CASSSANTGELFF.

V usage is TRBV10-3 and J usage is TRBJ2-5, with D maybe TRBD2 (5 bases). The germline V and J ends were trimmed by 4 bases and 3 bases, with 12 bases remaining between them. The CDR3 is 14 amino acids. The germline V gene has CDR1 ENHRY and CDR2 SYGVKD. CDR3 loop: CAISAGEPEETQYF. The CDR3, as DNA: TGTGCCATCAGTGCCGGGGAACCTGAAGAGACCCAGTACTTC.

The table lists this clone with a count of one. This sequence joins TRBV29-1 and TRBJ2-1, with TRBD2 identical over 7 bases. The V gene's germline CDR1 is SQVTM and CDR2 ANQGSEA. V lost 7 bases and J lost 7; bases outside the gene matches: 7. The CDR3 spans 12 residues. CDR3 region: CSGGGIRNEQFF. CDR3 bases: TGCAGCGGGGGGGGGATCCGTAATGAGCAGTTCTTC.

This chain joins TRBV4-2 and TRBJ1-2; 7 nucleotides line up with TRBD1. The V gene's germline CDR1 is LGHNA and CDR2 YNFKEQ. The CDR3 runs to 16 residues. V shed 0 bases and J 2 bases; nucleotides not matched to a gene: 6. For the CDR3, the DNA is TGTGCCAGCAGCCAAGATGTTGGACAGGAGAACTATGGCTACACCTTC. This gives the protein CASSQDVGQENYGYTF.

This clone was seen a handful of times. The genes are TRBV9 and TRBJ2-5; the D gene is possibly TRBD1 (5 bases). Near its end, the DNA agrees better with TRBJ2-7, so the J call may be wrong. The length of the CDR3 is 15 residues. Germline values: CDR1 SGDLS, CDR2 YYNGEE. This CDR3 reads CASSVGQLPPYEQYF. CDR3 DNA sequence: TGTGCCAGCAGCGTAGGACAGCTTCCCCCCTACGAGCAGTACTTC.

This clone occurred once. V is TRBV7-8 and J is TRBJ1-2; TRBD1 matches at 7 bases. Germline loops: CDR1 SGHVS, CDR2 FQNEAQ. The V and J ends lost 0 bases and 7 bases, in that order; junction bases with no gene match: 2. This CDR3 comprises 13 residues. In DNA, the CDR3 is TGTGCCAGCAGCTTAGCAACAGGGGCTGGCTACACCTTC. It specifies CASSLATGAGYTF.

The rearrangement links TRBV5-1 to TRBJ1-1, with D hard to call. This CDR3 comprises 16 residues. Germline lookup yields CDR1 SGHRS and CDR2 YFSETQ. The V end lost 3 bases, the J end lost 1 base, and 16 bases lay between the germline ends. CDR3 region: CASSSVRGDKNTEAFF. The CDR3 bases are TGCGCCAGCAGCTCGGTTCGGGGTGACAAGAACACTGAAGCTTTCTTT.

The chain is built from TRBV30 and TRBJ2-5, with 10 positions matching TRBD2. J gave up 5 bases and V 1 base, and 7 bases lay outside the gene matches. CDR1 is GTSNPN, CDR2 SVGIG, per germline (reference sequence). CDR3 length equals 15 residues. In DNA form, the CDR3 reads TGTGCCTGGAGTGAGGGACTAGCGAGGGGGGAGACCCAGTACTTC. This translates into CAWSEGLARGETQYF.

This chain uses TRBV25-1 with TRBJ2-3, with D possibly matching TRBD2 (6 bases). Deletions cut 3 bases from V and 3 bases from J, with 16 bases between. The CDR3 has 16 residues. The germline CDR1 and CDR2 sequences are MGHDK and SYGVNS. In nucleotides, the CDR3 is TGTGCCAGCAGTGACAGGACTACCCGAGGGACAGATACGCAGTATTTT. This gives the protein CASSDRTTRGTDTQYF.

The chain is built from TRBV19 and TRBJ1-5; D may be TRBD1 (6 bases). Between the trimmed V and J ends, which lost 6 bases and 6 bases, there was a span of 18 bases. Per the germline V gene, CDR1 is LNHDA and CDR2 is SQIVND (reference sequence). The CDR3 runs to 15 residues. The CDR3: CASRGAGVGTQPQHF. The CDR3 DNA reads TGTGCCAGTAGAGGGGCAGGGGTGGGAACTCAGCCCCAGCATTTT.

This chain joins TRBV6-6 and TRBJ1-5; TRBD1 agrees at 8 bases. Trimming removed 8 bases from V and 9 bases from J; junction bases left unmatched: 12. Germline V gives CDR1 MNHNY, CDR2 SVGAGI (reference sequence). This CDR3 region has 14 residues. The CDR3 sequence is CASGLTGGPRPQHF. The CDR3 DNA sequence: TGTGCCAGCGGCCTCACAGGGGGTCCCAGGCCCCAGCATTTT.

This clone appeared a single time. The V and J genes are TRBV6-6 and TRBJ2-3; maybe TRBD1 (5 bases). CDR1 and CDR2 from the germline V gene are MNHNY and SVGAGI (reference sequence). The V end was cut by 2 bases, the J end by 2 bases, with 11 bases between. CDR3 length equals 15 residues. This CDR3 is CASSYGAGITDTQYF. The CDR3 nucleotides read TGTGCCAGCAGTTACGGGGCAGGGATCACAGATACGCAGTATTTT.

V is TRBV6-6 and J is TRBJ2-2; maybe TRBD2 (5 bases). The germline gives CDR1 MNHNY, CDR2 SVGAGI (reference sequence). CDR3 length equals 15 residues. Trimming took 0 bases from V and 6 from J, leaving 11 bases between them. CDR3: CASSYSKAGAGELFF. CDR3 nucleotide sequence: TGTGCCAGCAGTTACTCAAAGGCGGGTGCCGGGGAGCTGTTTTTT.

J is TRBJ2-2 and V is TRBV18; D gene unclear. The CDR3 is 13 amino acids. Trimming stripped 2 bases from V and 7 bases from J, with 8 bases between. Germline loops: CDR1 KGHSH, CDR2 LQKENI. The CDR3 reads CASSPSVGGELFF. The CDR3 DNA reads TGTGCCAGCTCACCATCGGTTGGCGGGGAGCTGTTTTTT.

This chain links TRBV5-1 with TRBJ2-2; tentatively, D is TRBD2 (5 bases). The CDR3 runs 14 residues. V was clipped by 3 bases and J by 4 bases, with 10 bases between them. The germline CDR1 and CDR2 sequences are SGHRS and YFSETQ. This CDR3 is CASSWDGLTGELFF. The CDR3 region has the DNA TGCGCCAGCAGCTGGGATGGACTCACCGGGGAGCTGTTTTTT.

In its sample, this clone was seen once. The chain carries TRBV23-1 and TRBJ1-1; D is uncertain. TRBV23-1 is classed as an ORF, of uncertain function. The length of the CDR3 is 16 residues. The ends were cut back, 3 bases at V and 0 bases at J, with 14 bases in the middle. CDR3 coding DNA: TGCGCCAGCAGTCACCCCCGTGGGCAGGTGAACACTGAAGCTTTCTTT. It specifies CASSHPRGQVNTEAFF.

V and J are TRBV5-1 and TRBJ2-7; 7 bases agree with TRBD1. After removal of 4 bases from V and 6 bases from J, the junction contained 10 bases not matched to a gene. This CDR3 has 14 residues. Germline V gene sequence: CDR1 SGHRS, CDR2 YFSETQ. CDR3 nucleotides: TGCGCCAGCAGCCCTCCTACACGGGACAGCGAGCAGTACTTC. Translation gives CASSPPTRDSEQYF.

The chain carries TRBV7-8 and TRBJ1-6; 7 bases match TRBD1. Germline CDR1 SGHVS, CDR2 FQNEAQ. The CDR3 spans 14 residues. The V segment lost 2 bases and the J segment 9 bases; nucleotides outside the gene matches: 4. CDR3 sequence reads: CASSLRQGTSPLHF. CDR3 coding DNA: TGTGCCAGCAGCTTAAGACAGGGAACTTCACCCCTCCACTTT.

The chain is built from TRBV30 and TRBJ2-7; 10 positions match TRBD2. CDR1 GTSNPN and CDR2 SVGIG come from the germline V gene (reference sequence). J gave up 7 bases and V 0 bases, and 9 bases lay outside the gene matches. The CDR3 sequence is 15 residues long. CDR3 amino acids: CAWSVGASGRREQYF. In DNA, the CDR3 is TGTGCCTGGAGTGTTGGGGCTAGCGGGAGAAGAGAGCAGTACTTC. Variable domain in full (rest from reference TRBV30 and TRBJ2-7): SQTIHQWPATLVQPVGSPLSLECTVEGTSNPNLYWYRQAAGRGLQLLFYSVGIGQISSEVPQNLSASRPQDRQFILSSKKLLLSDSGFYLCAWSVGASGRREQYFGPGTRLTVT.

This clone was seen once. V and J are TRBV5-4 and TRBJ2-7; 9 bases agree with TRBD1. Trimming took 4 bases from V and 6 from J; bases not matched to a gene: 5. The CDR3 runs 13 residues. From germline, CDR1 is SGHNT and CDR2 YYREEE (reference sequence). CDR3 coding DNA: TGTGCCAGCAGCCGGGACAGGGCCCGCGAGCAGTACTTC. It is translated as CASSRDRAREQYF.

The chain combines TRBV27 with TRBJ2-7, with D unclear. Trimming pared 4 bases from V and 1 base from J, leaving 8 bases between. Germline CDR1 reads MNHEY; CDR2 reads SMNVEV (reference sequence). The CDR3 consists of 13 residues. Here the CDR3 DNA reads TGTGCCAGCAGTTCTTCAGGATCCTACGAGCAGTACTTC. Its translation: CASSSSGSYEQYF.

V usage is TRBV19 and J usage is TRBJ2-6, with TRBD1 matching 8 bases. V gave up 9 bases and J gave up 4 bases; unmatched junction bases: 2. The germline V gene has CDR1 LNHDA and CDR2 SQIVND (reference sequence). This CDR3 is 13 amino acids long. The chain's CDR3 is CASRGLGANVLTF. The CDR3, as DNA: TGTGCCAGCAGGGGGCTCGGGGCCAACGTCCTGACTTTC.

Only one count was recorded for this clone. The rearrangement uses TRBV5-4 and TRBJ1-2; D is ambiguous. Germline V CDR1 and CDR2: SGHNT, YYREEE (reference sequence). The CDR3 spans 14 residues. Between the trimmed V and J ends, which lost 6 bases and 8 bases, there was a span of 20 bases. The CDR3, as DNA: TGTGCCAGCAACTCATACGGAGAGGTGCTGGGCTACACCTTC. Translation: CASNSYGEVLGYTF.